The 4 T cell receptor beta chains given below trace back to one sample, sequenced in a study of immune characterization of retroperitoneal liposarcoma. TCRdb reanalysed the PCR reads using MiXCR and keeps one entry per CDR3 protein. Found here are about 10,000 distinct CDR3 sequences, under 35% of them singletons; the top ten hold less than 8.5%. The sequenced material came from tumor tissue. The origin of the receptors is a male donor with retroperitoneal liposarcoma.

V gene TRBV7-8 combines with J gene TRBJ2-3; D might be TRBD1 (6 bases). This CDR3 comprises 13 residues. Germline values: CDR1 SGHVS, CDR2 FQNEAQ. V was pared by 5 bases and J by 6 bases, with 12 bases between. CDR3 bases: TGTGCCAGCAGCCAGAACAGGGAGGATACGCAGTATTTT. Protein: CASSQNREDTQYF. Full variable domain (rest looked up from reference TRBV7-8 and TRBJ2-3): GAGVSQSPRYKVAKRGQDVALRCDPISGHVSLFWYQQALGQGPEFLTYFQNEAQLDKSGLPSDRFFAERPEGSVSTLKIQRTQQEDSAVYLCASSQNREDTQYFGPGTRLTVL.

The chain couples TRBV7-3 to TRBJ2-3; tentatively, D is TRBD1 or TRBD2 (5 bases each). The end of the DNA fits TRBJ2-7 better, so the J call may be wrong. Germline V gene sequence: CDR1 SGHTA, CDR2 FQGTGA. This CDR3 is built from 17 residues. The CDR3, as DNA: TGTGCCAGCAGCCTTCATCCTCCGAGGGGCCCCAACAATGAGCAGTACTTC. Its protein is CASSLHPPRGPNNEQYF.

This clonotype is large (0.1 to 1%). The CDR3 protein is CASSFFRTDSYEQYF. As DNA, the CDR3 is TGTGCCAGCAGCTTCTTCCGGACAGACTCCTACGAGCAGTACTTC. The chain carries TRBV7-2 and TRBJ2-7, with D maybe TRBD1 (6 bases). Trimming stripped 3 bases from V and 0 bases from J, with 12 bases between. The CDR3 spans 15 residues. Germline CDR1 is SGHTA and CDR2 is FQGNSA. Full variable domain (outside the CDR3, taken from reference TRBV7-2 and TRBJ2-7): GAGVSQSPSNKVTEKGKDVELRCDPISGHTALYWYRQSLGQGLEFLIYFQGNSAPDKSGLPSDRFSAERTGGSVSTLTIQRTQQEDSAVYLCASSFFRTDSYEQYFGPGTRLTVT.

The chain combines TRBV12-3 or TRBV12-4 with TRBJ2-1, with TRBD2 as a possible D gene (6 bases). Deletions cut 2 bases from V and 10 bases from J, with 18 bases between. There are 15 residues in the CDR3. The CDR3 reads CASSLKGGAGYEQFF. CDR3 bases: TGTGCCAGCAGTTTAAAAGGAGGGGCAGGCTACGAGCAGTTCTTC.